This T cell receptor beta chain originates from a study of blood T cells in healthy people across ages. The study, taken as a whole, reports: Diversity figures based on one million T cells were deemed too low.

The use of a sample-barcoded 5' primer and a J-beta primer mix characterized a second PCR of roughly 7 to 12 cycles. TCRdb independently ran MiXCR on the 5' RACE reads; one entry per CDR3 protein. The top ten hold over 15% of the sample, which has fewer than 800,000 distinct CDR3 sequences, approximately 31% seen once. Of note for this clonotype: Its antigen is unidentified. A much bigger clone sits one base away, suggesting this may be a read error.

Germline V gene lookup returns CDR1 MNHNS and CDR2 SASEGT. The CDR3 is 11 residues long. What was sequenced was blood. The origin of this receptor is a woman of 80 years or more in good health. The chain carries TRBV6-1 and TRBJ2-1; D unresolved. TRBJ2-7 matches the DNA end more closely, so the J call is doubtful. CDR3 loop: CASRGYNEQYF. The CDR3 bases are TGTGCCAGCAGGGGCTACAATGAGCAGTACTTC.